The 9 T cell receptor beta chains below all came from one sample that was sequenced in a study of response to subunit inactivated influenza vaccine (dated by TCRdb to 2017 to 2018). Library preparation was by RT-PCR. The instrument given in TCRdb is Illumina HiSeq 2500. TCRdb trimmed public reads at Q25 via fastp, called clones via MiXCR and kept in-frame beta chains. When rows share a CDR3 protein, they turn into one entry using the most common DNA and genes. Across this sample there are fewer than 750,000 distinct CDR3 sequences, with approximately 15% seen only once. The ten biggest clones cover around 10% of the sample. The sequences come from PBMCs from blood, collected approximately 13 days after vaccination. Receptors originate from a middle-aged man who received an inactivated influenza vaccine. Donor details come from another sample of the same person, matched by shared clones.

This clonotype was seen more than once but under ten times. The CDR3 sequence is CSARGAGGVYNEQFF. In DNA form, the CDR3 reads TGCAGTGCTAGAGGAGCGGGAGGGGTCTACAATGAGCAGTTCTTC. The chain carries TRBV20-1 and TRBJ2-1; 10 nucleotides match TRBD2. V was pared by 1 base and J by 3 bases, with 3 bases of the junction left unmatched. The germline V gene has CDR1 DFQATT and CDR2 SNEGSKA (reference sequence). CDR3 length: 15 amino acids.

V and J are TRBV28 and TRBJ2-1, with TRBD2 identical over 11 bases. V was pared by 8 bases and J by 0 bases, with 15 bases of the junction left unmatched. The CDR3 totals 19 residues. Germline V gives CDR1 MDHEN, CDR2 SYDVKM. The CDR3 nucleotides are TGTGCCAGCGGGACGTGGAAACTAGCGGGAGAGACCTCCTACAATGAGCAGTTCTTC. It specifies CASGTWKLAGETSYNEQFF.

This clonotype was recorded at least ten times. This chain links TRBV4-2 with TRBJ1-4; D remains unclear. The CDR3 is made up of 17 amino acids. V was clipped by 0 bases and J by 4 bases, with 15 bases between them. Germline CDR1 is LGHNA and CDR2 is YNFKEQ. DNA of the CDR3: TGTGCCAGCAGCCAAGAAAGATGGCCAGTAGATAATGAAAAACTGTTTTTT. Translating gives CASSQERWPVDNEKLFF.

This clonotype occurred many times. This chain joins TRBV12-3 or TRBV12-4 and TRBJ2-2; 9 nucleotides align to TRBD1. The CDR3 contains 16 residues. After removal of 6 bases from V and 6 bases from J, the junction contained 11 bases not matched to a gene. The CDR3 DNA is TGTGCCAGCAGAACGACAGGGGGGTCGCTCGCCGGGGAGCTGTTTTTT. This encodes CASRTTGGSLAGELFF.

The chain carries TRBV4-2 and TRBJ2-1; D is perhaps TRBD1 (5 bases). Trimming took off 0 bases at V and 10 bases at J, with 13 bases between the two ends. Germline CDR1 reads LGHNA; CDR2 reads YNFKEQ. The CDR3 spans 14 residues. The CDR3 reads CASSQDRRVEEQFF. CDR3 bases: TGTGCCAGCAGCCAAGATCGCAGGGTGGAGGAGCAGTTCTTC.

This clonotype was picked up many times. The chain recombines TRBV5-1 with TRBJ2-2; TRBD2 might be the D (7 bases). This CDR3 comprises 16 residues. The germline V and J ends were trimmed by 7 bases and 5 bases, with 21 bases remaining between them. Germline V gives CDR1 SGHRS, CDR2 YFSETQ. CDR3 in DNA: TGCGCCAGCTTGCCGGGAGGCGGGGGCAGAACCGGGGAGCTGTTTTTT. It translates to CASLPGGGGRTGELFF.

The genes are TRBV5-1 and TRBJ2-3; TRBD1 matches at 12 bases. CDR3 length: 16 amino acids. V gave up 1 base and J gave up 5 bases; unmatched junction bases: 5. Germline V gene sequence: CDR1 SGHRS, CDR2 YFSETQ. The CDR3 nucleotides are TGCGCCAGCAGCTTGTTGGGACAGGGGGCGAAAGATACGCAGTATTTT. Translated: CASSLLGQGAKDTQYF.

This chain joins TRBV10-3 and TRBJ2-7, with 9 bases matching TRBD1. V lost 9 bases, J lost 6 bases, and 6 bases stayed unmatched. Germline values: CDR1 ENHRY, CDR2 SYGVKD. This CDR3 contains 12 residues. CDR3: CAIAGTGTEQYF. In DNA form, the CDR3 reads TGTGCCATTGCCGGGACAGGGACCGAGCAGTACTTC.

This clonotype showed up just a few times. The V gene is TRBV6-5, the J gene TRBJ1-1; D gene unclear. This CDR3 region has 13 residues. Trimming removed 0 bases from V and 6 bases from J, with 8 bases in between. CDR1 is MNHEY, CDR2 SVGAGI, per germline. As DNA, the CDR3 is TGTGCCAGCAGTTACTCGCTCATCTCTGAAGCTTTCTTT. Protein: CASSYSLISEAFF.